This T cell receptor beta chain appears in the sequencing data of a study of chemoradiotherapy in HPV16-positive cancers. General study findings and limits: Better recurrence-free survival went with HPV-responsive T-cell expansion in HPV16-positive patients. Candidate HPV-specific clones and E7-related TCR motifs grew in tumor during treatment.

Repertoires were generated with immunoSEQ multiplex PCR, while TCRdb's copy carries only in-frame clones and drops some. The sample contains some 9,800 clones, roughly nine tenths of which appear only once. A note on this clone: Its antigen is unknown.

The TCR originated in a human donor with HPV-associated anogenital cancer. Sample: blood, taken from a patient who underwent chemoradiotherapy.

Here the CDR3 DNA reads TGTGCCAGCAGTTTACGGCTGGGGGGGAAGGCCCTTGAAGCTTTCTTT. As protein: CASSLRLGGKALEAFF. The chain is built from TRBV27 and TRBJ1-1; tentative D call: TRBD1 (5 bases). The CDR3 spans 16 residues. V was trimmed by 2 bases and J by 7 bases, leaving 20 bases between them. From germline, CDR1 is MNHEY and CDR2 SMNVEV (reference sequence).